These 12 T cell receptor beta chains share one sample of origin, sequenced in a study of cytomegalovirus exposure and HLA in healthy donors. The primer mix had 60 Vbeta and 13 Jbeta primers. Assay used: immunoSEQ multiplex PCR; TCRdb lists only in-frame clones, some missing. The sample has 95,000 to 150,000 clones, over 70% seen once. The sequencing input was PBMCs. These receptors were taken from a woman in her thirties or forties in good health and CMV-seronegative.

The V call is TRBV7-2, the J call TRBJ1-5; 11 positions match TRBD1. This CDR3 comprises 15 residues. CDR1 is SGHTA, CDR2 FQGNSA, per germline. Trimming took 4 bases from V and 1 from J; bases not matched to a gene: 0. The CDR3 sequence is CASSWTGGSNQPQHF. CDR3 bases: TGTGCCAGCAGCTGGACAGGGGGCAGCAATCAGCCCCAGCATTTT.

Written as DNA, the CDR3 is TGCGCCAGCAGCCAAGATCCGGCTAGCGGTTGGAATGAGCAGTTCTTC. It translates to CASSQDPASGWNEQFF. The chain joins TRBV4-1 to TRBJ2-1, with 7 bases lining up with TRBD2. Germline CDR1 and CDR2: MGHRA and YSYEKL. V dropped 0 bases and J dropped 7; count of bases not matched to a gene: 9. The CDR3 length is 16 residues.

The chain carries TRBV4-1 and TRBJ2-3; no clear D. Germline CDR1 MGHRA, CDR2 YSYEKL. The CDR3 contains 15 residues. Trimming removed 0 bases from V and 2 bases from J, with 9 bases in between. CDR3 sequence (DNA): TGCGCCAGCAGCCAAGAGAGCCGATCCACAGATACGCAGTATTTT. Residues: CASSQESRSTDTQYF.

V and J are TRBV19 and TRBJ1-5, with TRBD1 matching over 9 bases. The CDR3 totals 15 residues. V gave up 2 bases and J gave up 3 bases; unmatched junction bases: 2. The germline gives CDR1 LNHDA, CDR2 SQIVND (reference sequence). The CDR3 loop reads CASSITGGINQPQHF. In DNA form, the CDR3 reads TGTGCCAGTAGTATAACAGGGGGCATCAATCAGCCCCAGCATTTT.

This clone was counted a few times. The chain links TRBV5-5 to TRBJ2-7; TRBD2 matches at 9 bases. Germline CDR1 SGHKS, CDR2 YYEKEE (reference sequence). V gave up 3 bases and J gave up 5 bases; unmatched junction bases: 6. The length of the CDR3 is 14 residues. As DNA, the CDR3 is TGTGCCAGCAGCTCTAGCGGGATCCCGGACGAGCAGTACTTC. Its protein product is CASSSSGIPDEQYF.

This chain links TRBV30 with TRBJ1-1; 8 nucleotides match TRBD1. Looked up from germline, CDR1 is GTSNPN and CDR2 is SVGIG (reference sequence). The CDR3 is 13 residues long. After removal of 0 bases from V and 4 bases from J, the junction contained 1 base not matched to a gene. In DNA form, the CDR3 reads TGTGCCTGGAGTGTGCAGGGGGCCACTGAAGCTTTCTTT. Translation: CAWSVQGATEAFF. The whole variable domain, filled in from reference TRBV30 and TRBJ1-1, reads SQTIHQWPATLVQPVGSPLSLECTVEGTSNPNLYWYRQAAGRGLQLLFYSVGIGQISSEVPQNLSASRPQDRQFILSSKKLLLSDSGFYLCAWSVQGATEAFFGQGTRLTVV.

V usage is TRBV9 and J usage is TRBJ2-3, with TRBD2 identical over 7 bases. Germline CDR1 SGDLS, CDR2 YYNGEE. CDR3 length: 16 amino acids. Trimming removed 3 bases from V and 0 bases from J; junction bases left unmatched: 7. The CDR3 bases are TGTGCCAGCAGCGGGCCCGGGGGGACTAGCACAGATACGCAGTATTTT. As protein: CASSGPGGTSTDTQYF.

This chain connects TRBV19 to TRBJ2-3; D uncertain. V lost 5 bases and J 4 bases, leaving 22 bases between the germline ends. The CDR3 has 17 residues. Germline CDR1 and CDR2: LNHDA and SQIVND (reference sequence). The CDR3 DNA reads TGTGCCAGTAGTCCTCGGCCCCGTTCCGGTGGGCCAGATACGCAGTATTTT. The encoded protein is CASSPRPRSGGPDTQYF.

The V gene is TRBV7-2, the J gene TRBJ2-3; TRBD2 matches at 7 bases. Germline V lookup: CDR1 SGHTA, CDR2 FQGNSA. This CDR3 has 15 amino acids. V was pared by 7 bases and J by 0 bases, with 7 bases of the junction left unmatched. CDR3 nucleotides: TGTGCCAGCACCCGGCGGACTAGTAGCACAGATACGCAGTATTTT. This encodes CASTRRTSSTDTQYF.

DNA of the CDR3: TGTGCCAGCAGCTGGGAACAGGGGCGGTCTTACGAGCAGTACTTC. Its translation: CASSWEQGRSYEQYF. The chain is built from TRBV5-5 and TRBJ2-7, with TRBD1 identical over 7 bases. The germline gives CDR1 SGHKS, CDR2 YYEKEE (reference sequence). V shed 3 bases, J shed 4 bases, and the junction held 10 bases outside the gene matches. The CDR3 has 15 residues.

This clone has just a few counts. This chain joins TRBV4-2 and TRBJ2-1; TRBD2 matches 8 bases. After removal of 0 bases from V and 7 bases from J, the junction contained 11 bases not matched to a gene. There are 17 residues in the CDR3. CDR1 is LGHNA and CDR2 is YNFKEQ in the germline V gene. As DNA, the CDR3 is TGTGCCAGCAGCCAAGATTCGTACGGGAGGGCCGAGAATGAGCAGTTCTTC. Amino acids: CASSQDSYGRAENEQFF.

The rearrangement uses TRBV4-3 and TRBJ2-7, with TRBD2 matching 12 bases. Germline V gene sequence: CDR1 LGHNA, CDR2 YSLEER. The CDR3 loop spans 15 amino acids. Unmatched junction bases numbered 2, after V lost 1 base and J lost 4 bases. The CDR3 is CASSQGTSGVYEQYF. The DNA of the CDR3 is TGCGCCAGCAGCCAAGGGACTAGCGGGGTGTACGAGCAGTACTTC.